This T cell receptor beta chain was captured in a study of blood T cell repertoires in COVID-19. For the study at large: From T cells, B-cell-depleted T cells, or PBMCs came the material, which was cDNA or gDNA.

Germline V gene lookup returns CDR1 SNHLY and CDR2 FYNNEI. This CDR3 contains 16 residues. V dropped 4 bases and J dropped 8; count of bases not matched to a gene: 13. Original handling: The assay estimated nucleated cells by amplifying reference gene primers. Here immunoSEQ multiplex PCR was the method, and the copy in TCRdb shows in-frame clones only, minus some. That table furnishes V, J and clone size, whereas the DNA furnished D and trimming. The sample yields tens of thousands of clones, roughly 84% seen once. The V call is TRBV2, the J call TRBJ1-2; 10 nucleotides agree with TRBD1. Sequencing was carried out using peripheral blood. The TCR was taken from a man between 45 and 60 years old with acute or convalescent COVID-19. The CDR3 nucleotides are TGTGCCAGCAGTGGGGACAGGGGATCATCCCAAGGGGGCTACACCTTC. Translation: CASSGDRGSSQGGYTF. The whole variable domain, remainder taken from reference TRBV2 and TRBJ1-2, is EPEVTQTPSHQVTQMGQEVILRCVPISNHLYFYWYRQILGQKVEFLVSFYNNEISEKSEIFDDQFSVERPDGSNFTLKIRSTKLEDSAMYFCASSGDRGSSQGGYTFGSGTRLTVV.